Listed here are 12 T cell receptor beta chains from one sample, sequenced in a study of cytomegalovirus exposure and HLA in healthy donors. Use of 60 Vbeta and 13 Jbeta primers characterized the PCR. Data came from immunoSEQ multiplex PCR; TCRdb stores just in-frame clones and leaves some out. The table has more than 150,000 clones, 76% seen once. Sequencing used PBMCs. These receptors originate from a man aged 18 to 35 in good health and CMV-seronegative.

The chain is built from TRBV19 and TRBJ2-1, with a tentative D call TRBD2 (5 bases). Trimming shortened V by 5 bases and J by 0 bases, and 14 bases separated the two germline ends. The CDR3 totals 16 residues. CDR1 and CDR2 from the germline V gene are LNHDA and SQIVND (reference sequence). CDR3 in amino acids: CASSGRSAGSYNEQFF. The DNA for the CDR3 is TGTGCCAGTAGTGGGCGTAGCGCGGGCTCCTACAATGAGCAGTTCTTC.

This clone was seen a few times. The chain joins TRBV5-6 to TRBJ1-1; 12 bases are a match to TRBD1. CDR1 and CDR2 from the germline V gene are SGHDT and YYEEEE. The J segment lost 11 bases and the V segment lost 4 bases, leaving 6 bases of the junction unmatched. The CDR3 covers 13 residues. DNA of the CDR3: TGTGCCAGCAGCATCGGGACAGGGGGCAAGGCTTTCTTT. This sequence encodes CASSIGTGGKAFF.

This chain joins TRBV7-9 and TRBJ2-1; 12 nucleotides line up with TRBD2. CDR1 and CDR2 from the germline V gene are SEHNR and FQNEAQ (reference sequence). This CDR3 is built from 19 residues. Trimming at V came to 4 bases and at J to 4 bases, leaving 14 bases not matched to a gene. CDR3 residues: CASSSIRLAGGAPYNEQFF. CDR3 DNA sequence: TGTGCCAGCAGCTCCATAAGGCTAGCGGGAGGGGCTCCTTACAATGAGCAGTTCTTC.

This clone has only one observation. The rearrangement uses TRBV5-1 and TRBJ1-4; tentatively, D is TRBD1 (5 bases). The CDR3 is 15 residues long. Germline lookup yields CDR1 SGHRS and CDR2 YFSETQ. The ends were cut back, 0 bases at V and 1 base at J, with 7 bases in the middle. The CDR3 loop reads CASSLEGETNEKLFF. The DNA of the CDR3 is TGCGCCAGCAGCTTGGAAGGGGAAACTAATGAAAAACTGTTTTTT.

The CDR3 is CASSLDRGRAFF. The CDR3 nucleotides are TGTGCCAGCAGTCTGGACAGAGGAAGGGCTTTCTTT. This chain connects TRBV11-1 to TRBJ1-1, with D possibly TRBD1 on 6 matching bases. The CDR3 runs 12 residues. V lost 6 bases to trimming and J lost 11 bases, with 16 bases between them. Germline loops: CDR1 SGHAT, CDR2 FQDESV (reference sequence).

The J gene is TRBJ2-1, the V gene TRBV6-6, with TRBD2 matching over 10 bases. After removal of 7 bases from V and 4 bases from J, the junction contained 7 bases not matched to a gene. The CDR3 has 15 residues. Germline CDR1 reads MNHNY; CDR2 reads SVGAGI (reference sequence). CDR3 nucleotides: TGTGCCAGCACACAAAGCGGGAGGGGGTACAATGAGCAGTTCTTC. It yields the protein CASTQSGRGYNEQFF.

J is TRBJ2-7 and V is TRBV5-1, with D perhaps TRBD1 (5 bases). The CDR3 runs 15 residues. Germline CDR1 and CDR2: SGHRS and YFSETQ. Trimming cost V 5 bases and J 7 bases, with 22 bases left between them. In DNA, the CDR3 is TGCGCCAGCAGTTCAGGCCGAGCAGGGCAATGGGAGCAGTACTTC. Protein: CASSSGRAGQWEQYF.

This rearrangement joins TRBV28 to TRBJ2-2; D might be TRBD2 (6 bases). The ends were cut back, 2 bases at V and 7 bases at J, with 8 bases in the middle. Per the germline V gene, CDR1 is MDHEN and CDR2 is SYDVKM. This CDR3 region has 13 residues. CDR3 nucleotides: TGTGCCAGCAGTTTAGCGGGGATCGGGGAGCTGTTTTTT. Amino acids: CASSLAGIGELFF. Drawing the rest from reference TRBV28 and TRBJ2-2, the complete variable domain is DVKVTQSSRYLVKRTGEKVFLECVQDMDHENMFWYRQDPGLGLRLIYFSYDVKMKEKGDIPEGYSVSREKKERFSLILESASTNQTSMYLCASSLAGIGELFFGEGSRLTVL.

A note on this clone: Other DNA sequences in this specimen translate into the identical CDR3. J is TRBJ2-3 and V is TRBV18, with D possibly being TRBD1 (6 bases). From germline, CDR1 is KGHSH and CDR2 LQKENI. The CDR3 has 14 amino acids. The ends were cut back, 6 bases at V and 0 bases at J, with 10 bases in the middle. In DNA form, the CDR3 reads TGTGCCAGCTCCCCCCAGGGGAGCACAGATACGCAGTATTTT. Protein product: CASSPQGSTDTQYF.

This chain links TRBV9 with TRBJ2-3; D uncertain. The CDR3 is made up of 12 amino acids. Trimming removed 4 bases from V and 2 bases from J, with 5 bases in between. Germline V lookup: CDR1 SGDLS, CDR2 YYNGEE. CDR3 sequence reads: CASSRDTDTQYF. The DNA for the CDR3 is TGTGCCAGCAGCCGAGACACAGATACGCAGTATTTT.

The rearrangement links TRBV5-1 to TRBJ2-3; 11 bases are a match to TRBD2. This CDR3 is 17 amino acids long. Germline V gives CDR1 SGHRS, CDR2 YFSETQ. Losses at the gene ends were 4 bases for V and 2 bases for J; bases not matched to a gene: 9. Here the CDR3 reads CASSRKTSGEYTDTQYF. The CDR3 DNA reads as TGCGCCAGCAGCAGGAAGACTAGCGGGGAGTACACAGATACGCAGTATTTT. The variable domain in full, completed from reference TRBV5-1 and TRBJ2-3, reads KAGVTQTPRYLIKTRGQQVTLSCSPISGHRSVSWYQQTPGQGLQFLFEYFSETQRNKGNFPGRFSGRQFSNSRSEMNVSTLELGDSALYLCASSRKTSGEYTDTQYFGPGTRLTVL.

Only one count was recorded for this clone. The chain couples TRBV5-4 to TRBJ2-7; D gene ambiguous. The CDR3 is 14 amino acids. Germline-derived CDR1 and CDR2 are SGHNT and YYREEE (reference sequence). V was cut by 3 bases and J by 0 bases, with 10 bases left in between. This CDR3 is CASSSDIYSYEQYF. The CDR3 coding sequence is TGTGCCAGCAGCTCCGACATATACTCCTACGAGCAGTACTTC.